The 28 T cell receptor beta chains in this list originate from one sample, sequenced in a study of a mutant IDH1 vaccine in newly diagnosed glioma. Stated time point: week 23, last vaccination. One vaccine dose held 300 ug of mutant IDH1 20-mer peptide and came with topical imiquimod. The protocol was immunoSEQ multiplex PCR, while the TCRdb copy is restricted to in-frame clones and leaves out a portion. Of about 67,000 clones in the sample, under 90% were seen once. These receptors lack a known antigen. The sequences come from PBMCs, collected from a glioma patient whose treatment included an IDH1 peptide vaccine. These TCRs come from a man between 18 and 29 years old with glioma.

Written as DNA, the CDR3 is TGTGCCAGCAGTTTGTTGAGTCAAGTTTATGGCTACACCTTC. Protein product: CASSLLSQVYGYTF. The chain has TRBV28 and TRBJ1-2; D gene uncertain. The CDR3 has 14 residues. V lost 3 bases, J lost 5 bases, and 13 bases lay in between. Germline V gene data show CDR1 as MDHEN and CDR2 as SYDVKM.

V is TRBV2 and J is TRBJ2-1; 8 bases line up with TRBD1. CDR1 and CDR2 from the germline V gene are SNHLY and FYNNEI. This CDR3 has 13 residues. V was clipped by 6 bases and J by 3 bases; unmatched bases: 1. The CDR3 protein is CASSGQGYNEQFF. For the CDR3, the DNA is TGTGCCAGCAGCGGACAGGGCTACAATGAGCAGTTCTTC.

This clone was observed once. The chain has TRBV5-1 and TRBJ1-6, with 8 bases matching TRBD1. Germline V gives CDR1 SGHRS, CDR2 YFSETQ. This CDR3 comprises 17 residues. With V trimmed by 3 bases and J by 4 bases, 9 bases remained unmatched. The CDR3 sequence: CASSSQTGGGYNSPLHF. As DNA, the CDR3 is TGCGCCAGCAGCTCCCAAACAGGGGGAGGGTATAATTCACCCCTCCACTTT. The full variable domain, rest sourced from reference TRBV5-1 and TRBJ1-6, is KAGVTQTPRYLIKTRGQQVTLSCSPISGHRSVSWYQQTPGQGLQFLFEYFSETQRNKGNFPGRFSGRQFSNSRSEMNVSTLELGDSALYLCASSSQTGGGYNSPLHFGNGTRLTVT.

This clone was picked up a small number of times. The V call is TRBV14, the J call TRBJ1-1; a weak D match, TRBD1 (5 bases). V lost 4 bases and J 4 bases, leaving 13 bases between the germline ends. CDR1 and CDR2 (germline): SGHDN, FVKESK. The CDR3 sequence is 14 residues long. CDR3: CASSPLHGATEAFF. CDR3 nucleotide sequence: TGTGCCAGCAGCCCACTTCACGGGGCCACTGAAGCTTTCTTT.

The V and J genes are TRBV5-1 and TRBJ2-3, with a weak D call TRBD2 (6 bases). CDR1 is SGHRS, CDR2 YFSETQ, per germline. This CDR3 region has 15 residues. V lost 2 bases and J 2 bases, leaving 12 bases between the germline ends. The DNA for the CDR3 is TGCGCCAGCAGCTTTAATCGCGGGGTCACAGATACGCAGTATTTT. As protein: CASSFNRGVTDTQYF.

The chain has TRBV18 and TRBJ2-7; TRBD1 matches at 11 bases. CDR3 size: 14 residues. The V gene's germline CDR1 is KGHSH and CDR2 LQKENI. V lost 5 bases to trimming and J lost 6 bases; unmatched junction nucleotides: 6. CDR3 region: CASSEGQGDPEQYF. CDR3 nucleotide sequence: TGTGCCAGCTCAGAGGGACAGGGGGATCCCGAGCAGTACTTC.

The chain carries TRBV18 and TRBJ2-7; D remains ambiguous. V was cut by 1 base and J by 2 bases, with 9 bases left in between. Germline V gene sequence: CDR1 KGHSH, CDR2 LQKENI. CDR3 length: 14 amino acids. CDR3 bases: TGTGCCAGCTCACCACAATATAGGCCCTACGAGCAGTACTTC. Its translation: CASSPQYRPYEQYF. The full variable domain, completed using reference TRBV18 and TRBJ2-7, is NAGVMQNPRHLVRRRGQEARLRCSPMKGHSHVYWYRQLPEEGLKFMVYLQKENIIDESGMPKERFSAEFPKEGPSILRIQQVVRGDSAAYFCASSPQYRPYEQYFGPGTRLTVT.

V is TRBV10-3 and J is TRBJ1-3; 8 nucleotides match TRBD1. Trimming removed 6 bases from V and 4 bases from J; junction bases left unmatched: 5. Germline V gene sequence: CDR1 ENHRY, CDR2 SYGVKD. This CDR3 has 14 residues. DNA of the CDR3: TGTGCCATCAGGTCCCGGGACAGGGGAAACACCATATATTTT. Its protein product is CAIRSRDRGNTIYF.

The chain carries TRBV15 and TRBJ2-3; D is undetermined. The CDR3 has 13 amino acids. Germline CDR1 and CDR2: LNHNV and YYDKDF (reference sequence). V was pared by 0 bases and J by 7 bases, with 8 bases between. CDR3 bases: TGTGCCACCAGCAGAGATCCCATAAATACGCAGTATTTT. Its protein product is CATSRDPINTQYF. The complete variable domain, with remaining parts taken from reference TRBV15 and TRBJ2-3, reads DAMVIQNPRYQVTQFGKPVTLSCSQTLNHNVMYWYQQKSSQAPKLLFHYYDKDFNNEADTPDNFQSRRPNTSFCFLDIRSPGLGDTAMYLCATSRDPINTQYFGPGTRLTVL.

The V and J genes are TRBV27 and TRBJ2-6; the match to TRBD2 covers 8 bases. The germline gives CDR1 MNHEY, CDR2 SMNVEV (reference sequence). V lost 6 bases, J lost 2 bases, and 9 bases stayed unmatched. The CDR3 is 17 residues long. The CDR3 DNA reads as TGTGCCAGCAGGTACCACGGGAGGGTGGCTGGGGCCAACGTCCTGACTTTC. It yields the protein CASRYHGRVAGANVLTF. Full variable domain (missing parts from reference TRBV27 and TRBJ2-6): EAQVTQNPRYLITVTGKKLTVTCSQNMNHEYMSWYRQDPGLGLRQIYYSMNVEVTDKGDVPEGYKVSRKEKRNFPLILESPSPNQTSLYFCASRYHGRVAGANVLTFGAGSRLTVL.

This rearrangement joins TRBV9 to TRBJ2-5; D is uncertain. Trimming cost V 0 bases and J 4 bases, with 7 bases left between them. Germline V gene sequence: CDR1 SGDLS, CDR2 YYNGEE. The CDR3 totals 13 residues. CDR3 region: CASSVGRRETQYF. The CDR3 region has the DNA TGTGCCAGCAGCGTAGGTCGGCGAGAGACCCAGTACTTC.

This clone was seen once. V and J are TRBV5-6 and TRBJ1-2, with D perhaps matching TRBD1 (6 bases). The germline CDR1 and CDR2 sequences are SGHDT and YYEEEE. V lost 4 bases and J 4 bases, leaving 17 bases between the germline ends. This CDR3 is built from 15 residues. The CDR3 reads CASSPTGGLGYGYTF. The CDR3 nucleotides are TGTGCCAGCAGCCCGACGGGGGGCTTGGGCTATGGCTACACCTTC.

The rearrangement uses TRBV28 and TRBJ1-2; D possibly corresponds to TRBD1 (6 bases). The CDR3 has 12 residues. V dropped 5 bases and J dropped 8 bases, with 12 bases sitting between them. Germline V gene data show CDR1 as MDHEN and CDR2 as SYDVKM. CDR3 in amino acids: CASSGGSGGYTF. The CDR3 DNA reads TGTGCCAGCAGTGGGGGCTCCGGAGGCTACACCTTC.

V and J are TRBV28 and TRBJ1-2, with unresolved D. CDR1 MDHEN and CDR2 SYDVKM come from the germline V gene. This CDR3 is 14 amino acids long. With 6 bases removed from V and 4 bases from J, the gap between germline ends came to 15 bases. The CDR3, as DNA: TGTGCCAGCAGCCTCGGGCGAGACCGCTATGGCTACACCTTC. Protein sequence: CASSLGRDRYGYTF.

The V and J genes are TRBV7-3 and TRBJ2-2, with D unresolved. The CDR3 consists of 16 residues. Germline V gives CDR1 SGHTA, CDR2 FQGTGA. The ends were cut back, 1 base at V and 1 base at J, with 10 bases in the middle. DNA of the CDR3: TGTGCCAGCAGCTTAAGCCGGCCCGGGAACACCGGGGAGCTGTTTTTT. As protein: CASSLSRPGNTGELFF.

The rearrangement links TRBV4-3 to TRBJ1-4, with D unclear. Trimming removed 0 bases at V and 6 bases at J, with 11 bases between. In germline, CDR1 is LGHNA, CDR2 YSLEER. The CDR3 length is 15 residues. CDR3 in amino acids: CASSQDSGIDEKLFF. In DNA form, the CDR3 reads TGCGCCAGCAGCCAAGATTCCGGGATAGATGAAAAACTGTTTTTT.

This chain joins TRBV7-6 and TRBJ2-2; weak D call: TRBD1 (5 bases). The germline V gene has CDR1 SGHVS and CDR2 FNYEAQ. The length of the CDR3 is 16 residues. With 2 bases removed from V and 7 bases from J, the gap between germline ends came to 17 bases. For the CDR3, the DNA is TGTGCCAGCAGCTTAAAGAGACAGACATCAGGCGGGGAGCTGTTTTTT. Its translation: CASSLKRQTSGGELFF.

The chain combines TRBV30 with TRBJ1-3; D remains unclear. The CDR3 has 13 residues. Germline-derived CDR1 and CDR2 are GTSNPN and SVGIG (reference sequence). The V end was cut by 8 bases, the J end by 0 bases, with 11 bases between. CDR3 residues: CASRLFSGNTIYF. The CDR3, as DNA: TGTGCCAGCCGACTCTTCTCTGGAAACACCATATATTTT.

The V and J genes are TRBV4-3 and TRBJ2-7; 9 nucleotides agree with TRBD1. The CDR3 totals 16 residues. From germline, CDR1 is LGHNA and CDR2 YSLEER. V was clipped by 0 bases and J by 7 bases; unmatched bases: 10. The CDR3 DNA sequence: TGCGCCAGCAGCCAAGATTGGGACAGGGAGGTAGGGGAGCAGTACTTC. Residues: CASSQDWDREVGEQYF.

This chain joins TRBV19 and TRBJ2-7; D not certain. V was shortened by 1 base and J by 3 bases, with 13 bases between the two germline ends. CDR3 length equals 15 residues. Germline CDR1 is LNHDA and CDR2 is SQIVND (reference sequence). Here the CDR3 reads CASSIAPGDSYEQYF. The DNA for the CDR3 is TGTGCCAGTAGTATAGCCCCTGGAGATAGCTACGAGCAGTACTTC.

V usage is TRBV19 and J usage is TRBJ1-2; D gene uncertain. This CDR3 contains 15 residues. V was cut by 4 bases and J by 4 bases, with 16 bases left in between. From germline, CDR1 is LNHDA and CDR2 SQIVND (reference sequence). The CDR3 region has the DNA TGTGCCAGTAGTACTCCCGGACCTATAGGCTATGGCTACACCTTC. Its protein is CASSTPGPIGYGYTF.

This clone was seen just once. This chain joins TRBV7-9 and TRBJ1-1, with D possibly matching TRBD1 (6 bases). This CDR3 has 14 amino acids. V dropped 5 bases and J dropped 1 base, with 11 bases sitting between them. Looked up from germline, CDR1 is SEHNR and CDR2 is FQNEAQ (reference sequence). The DNA for the CDR3 is TGTGCCAGCAGCCCCAGCAGGGGGAACACTGAAGCTTTCTTT. It specifies CASSPSRGNTEAFF.

The rearrangement joins TRBV6-5 to TRBJ2-3; D may be TRBD1 (6 bases). The CDR3 is 14 amino acids. V was shortened by 3 bases and J by 5 bases, with 12 bases between the two germline ends. Germline CDR1 and CDR2: MNHEY and SVGAGI. The CDR3 nucleotides are TGTGCCAGCAGTTATGGACAGCGCATAGATACGCAGTATTTT. Amino acids: CASSYGQRIDTQYF.

Turning to this clone: The identical CDR3 is also encoded by other nucleotide sequences in the sample. The chain has TRBV9 and TRBJ1-1; D gene uncertain. V was clipped by 0 bases and J by 3 bases, with 6 bases between them. This CDR3 comprises 13 residues. Per germline, CDR1 SGDLS and CDR2 YYNGEE. CDR3 residues: CASSVGGYTEAFF. In DNA form, the CDR3 reads TGTGCCAGCAGCGTAGGTGGATACACTGAAGCTTTCTTT.

The chain recombines TRBV5-6 with TRBJ2-5, with unresolved D. The J call could be wrong; TRBJ2-7 is a better fit for the DNA end. Germline lookup yields CDR1 SGHDT and CDR2 YYEEEE. The CDR3 consists of 13 residues. The CDR3 sequence is CASSLTPPYEQYF. The CDR3, as DNA: TGTGCCAGCAGCTTGACACCTCCCTACGAGCAGTACTTC.

V is TRBV11-2 and J is TRBJ1-4; a weak D match, TRBD1 (5 bases). Trimming removed 2 bases from V and 4 bases from J, with 11 bases in between. The CDR3 contains 15 residues. The germline V gene encodes CDR1 SGHAT and CDR2 FQNNGV. This CDR3 reads CASSLTGTFNEKLFF. As DNA, the CDR3 is TGTGCCAGCAGCTTAACCGGGACTTTTAATGAAAAACTGTTTTTT.

The chain recombines TRBV7-9 with TRBJ1-1; D ambiguous. V lost 6 bases to trimming and J lost 0 bases, with 14 bases between them. Germline values: CDR1 SEHNR, CDR2 FQNEAQ (reference sequence). This CDR3 spans 15 amino acids. In DNA form, the CDR3 reads TGTGCCAGCAGTTCGACGACACCCATGAACACTGAAGCTTTCTTT. It codes for CASSSTTPMNTEAFF. Full variable domain (remainder filled in from reference TRBV7-9 and TRBJ1-1): DTGVSQNPRHKITKRGQNVTFRCDPISEHNRLYWYRQTLGQGPEFLTYFQNEAQLEKSRLLSDRFSAERPKGSFSTLEIQRTEQGDSAMYLCASSSTTPMNTEAFFGQGTRLTVV.

J is TRBJ2-3 and V is TRBV9; TRBD1 aligns across 8 bases. The CDR3 is 16 residues long. The V gene end was trimmed by 3 bases and the J gene end by 2 bases; junction bases not matched to a gene: 8. From germline, CDR1 is SGDLS and CDR2 YYNGEE. The CDR3 region is CASSGPGGFFTDTQYF. CDR3 nucleotide sequence: TGTGCCAGCAGCGGTCCAGGGGGCTTCTTCACAGATACGCAGTATTTT.